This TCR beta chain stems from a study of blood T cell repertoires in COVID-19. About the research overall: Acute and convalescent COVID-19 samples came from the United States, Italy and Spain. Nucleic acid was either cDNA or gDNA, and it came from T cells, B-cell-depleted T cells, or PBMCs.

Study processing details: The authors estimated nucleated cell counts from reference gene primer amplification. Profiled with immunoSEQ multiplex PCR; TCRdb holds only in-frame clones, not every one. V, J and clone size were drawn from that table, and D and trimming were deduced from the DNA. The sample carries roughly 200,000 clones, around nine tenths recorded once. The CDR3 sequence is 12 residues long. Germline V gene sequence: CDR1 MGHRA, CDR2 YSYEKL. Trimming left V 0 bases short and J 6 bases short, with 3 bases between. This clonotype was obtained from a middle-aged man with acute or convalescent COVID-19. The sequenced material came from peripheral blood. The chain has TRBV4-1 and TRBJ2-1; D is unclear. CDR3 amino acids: CASSQDSNEQFF. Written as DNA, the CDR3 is TGCGCCAGCAGCCAAGATAGCAATGAGCAGTTCTTC.